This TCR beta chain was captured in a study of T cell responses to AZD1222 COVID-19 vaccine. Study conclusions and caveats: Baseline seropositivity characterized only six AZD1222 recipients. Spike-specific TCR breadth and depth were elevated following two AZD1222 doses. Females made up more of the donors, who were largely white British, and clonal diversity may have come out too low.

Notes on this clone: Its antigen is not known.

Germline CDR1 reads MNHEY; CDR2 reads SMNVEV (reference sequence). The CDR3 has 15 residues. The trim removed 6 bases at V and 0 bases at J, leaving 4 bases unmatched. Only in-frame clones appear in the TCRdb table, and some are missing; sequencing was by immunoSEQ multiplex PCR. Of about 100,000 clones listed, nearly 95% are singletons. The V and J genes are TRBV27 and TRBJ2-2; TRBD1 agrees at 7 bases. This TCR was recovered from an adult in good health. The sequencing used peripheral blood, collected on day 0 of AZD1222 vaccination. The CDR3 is CASRAGGANTGELFF. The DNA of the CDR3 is TGTGCCAGCAGGGCAGGGGGTGCGAACACCGGGGAGCTGTTTTTT.